The rows below give T cell receptor beta chains drawn from one sample of a study of human T cells and chemical hapten exposure. TCRdb used MiXCR to reprocess the RACE reads, holding one entry per CDR3 protein. The data show 95,000 to 150,000 distinct CDR3 sequences, about 10% seen once. The sequences come from whole blood, collected in connection with sensitization to the hapten diphenylcyclopropenone (DPC). The source of these receptors is a woman aged 50 to 60 with alopecia areata. Some clones in this sample may be carry-over from other donors' samples. Both conserved end residues are trimmed from each CDR3. A D gene is named only where the DNA matches it firmly.

15 TRBV13 NA ASSSPGRGRTLTEAF
13 TRBV6-1 TRBD2 ASRAGLAGYNEQF
10 TRBV29-1 NA SVGGDGSEGY
14 TRBV7-2 NA ASSFTGAFNTDTQY
11 TRBV18 TRBD1 ASSLDRGTEAF
12 TRBV6-2/TRBV6-3 NA ATQTGTGNQPQH
10 TRBV29-1 NA SCRRDGYEQY
9 TRBV6-6 NA ASSQTVEAF
14 TRBV5-1 TRBD2 ASSLGLAGLGDTQY
13 TRBV7-2 NA ASSLSLGGHNEQF
17 TRBV28 TRBD1 ASSLPGTDLPFNTGELF
12 TRBV5-1 NA ASSLASDWDTRY
11 TRBV5-5 NA ASSWYGDTEAF
13 TRBV7-9 TRBD1 ASSPQGTSNTEAF
12 TRBV6-6 NA ASSYTKTGNIQY
12 TRBV7-8 TRBD2 ASRREGDTDTQY
11 TRBV29-1 TRBD1 SVGQGMTDTQY
14 TRBV13 TRBD1 ASSLGRGQVRSEQY
13 TRBV2 TRBD1 ASPGQGVPLYGYT
12 TRBV6-1 NA ASSEWKGTYEQY
14 TRBV9 TRBD1 ASSVVPGGSTDTQY
13 TRBV7-2 TRBD1 ASSFNRGPRYEQY
8 TRBV20-1 NA SARADTQY
8 TRBV29-1 NA SVADNEQF
13 TRBV28 NA ASSLLGSGANVLT
12 TRBV27 NA ASSSRGGNTEAF
14 TRBV7-2 TRBD1 ASSATTGGATDTQY
14 TRBV12-3/TRBV12-4 NA ASSPYLALSTDTQY
12 TRBV28 TRBD1 ASSGTVGANVLT
10 TRBV7-9 NA ASGHSDYEAF
11 TRBV18 NA ASLDTGANVLT
12 TRBV6-1 NA ASSGPGPTYEQY
11 TRBV3-1 NA ASSQVANYGYT
15 TRBV12-3/TRBV12-4 TRBD2 ASNLWSGGASTDTQY
10 TRBV2 NA ASSERSAEQF
14 TRBV4-2 TRBD2 ASSQEKTSGTDTQY
10 TRBV6-5 NA ASIGTGVEAF
11 TRBV12-3/TRBV12-4 TRBD1 ASSQGVRGGYT
11 TRBV15 NA ATSITNYQPQH
12 TRBV9 NA ASSVGQGLNIQY
13 TRBV7-2 NA ASSLGPIVPDEQY
13 TRBV7-8 NA ASSLVGAANEKLF
12 TRBV20-1 NA SARRRGFYNEQF
12 TRBV12-3/TRBV12-4 TRBD2 ASSLAGEGYEQY
15 TRBV11-2 TRBD1 ASSLETGMGAKNIQY
9 TRBV28 NA ASSLRDEQY
11 TRBV20-1 NA SARGTDTYGYT
11 TRBV10-3 NA AIGTPPYNEQF
12 TRBV27 NA ASSPFGRLEKLF
12 TRBV4-1 NA ASSQPRVSSPLH
12 TRBV3-1 TRBD1 ASSQERDSYGYT
15 TRBV29-1 TRBD1 SVEDRAGGDLNTEAF
14 TRBV7-2 TRBD2 ASSLGVGGATDTQY
13 TRBV7-2 NA ASSDHTSSYNEQF
11 TRBV20-1 NA SAGGGVNSPLH
11 TRBV12-3/TRBV12-4 TRBD1 ASGDRNTGELF
12 TRBV12-3/TRBV12-4 NA ASSKGTEGTEAF
8 TRBV29-1 NA SVLGNEQF
13 TRBV5-1 NA ASSSGKGRDETQY